This T cell receptor beta chain was captured by sequencing in a study of human T cells and chemical hapten exposure. Study-level background: The patients were mostly female; they had alopecia areata, totalis or universalis. General observations from the study: Expanded TCR counts at PT1 went up together with patch test score, a positive correlation. Compared to controls, expanded TCRs made significantly more large clusters of similar CDR3s.

This clonotype was counted only a few times. Its antigen is still unknown. Looked up from germline, CDR1 is DFQATT and CDR2 is SNEGSKA (reference sequence). The V end was cut by 1 base, the J end by 7 bases, with 25 bases between. CDR3 size: 18 residues. Time point denoted: patch test 3, about 24 weeks after DPC sensitization. The treatment is: therapeutic diphenylcyclopropenone sensitization with weekly scalp DPC. Patients had alopecia, were aged 18 to 70, and were not pregnant. MiXCR, applied by TCRdb to the RACE reads, yields one record per CDR3 protein. Among around 110,000 distinct CDR3 sequences listed, about 11% were seen once.

This rearrangement joins TRBV20-1 to TRBJ1-4; D uncertain. The receptor was derived from a woman aged 50 to 60 with alopecia areata. Some clones in this sample may be carry-over from other donors' samples. The material sequenced was whole blood, taken in connection with sensitization to the hapten diphenylcyclopropenone (DPC). CDR3 DNA: TGCAGTGCTAGAGTTCGTAGAGGAGGGTTGGGTCGTATTGAAAAACTGTTTTTT. It is translated as CSARVRRGGLGRIEKLFF.